The present entry profiles one T cell receptor (beta chain) with its context. TCRdb recomputed calls from the RT-PCR reads with MiXCR, one row per CDR3 protein. The table has 650,000 to 800,000 distinct CDR3 sequences, 11% to 15% seen once. The V gene lost 4 bases and the J gene lost 2 bases, with 16 bases spanning the gap. Germline values: CDR1 SGHRS, CDR2 YFSETQ. This CDR3 is built from 16 residues. The J gene is TRBJ1-5, the V gene TRBV5-1; D remains unclear. The sample consisted of memory CD4+ T cells from blood. The origin of this receptor is a female donor in good health, serving as a healthy control. This CDR3 is CASSRRPSEGNQPQHF. The CDR3 nucleotides read TGCGCCAGCAGCCGCCGCCCCTCAGAGGGCAATCAGCCCCAGCATTTT. Full variable domain (remainder filled in from reference TRBV5-1 and TRBJ1-5): KAGVTQTPRYLIKTRGQQVTLSCSPISGHRSVSWYQQTPGQGLQFLFEYFSETQRNKGNFPGRFSGRQFSNSRSEMNVSTLELGDSALYLCASSRRPSEGNQPQHFGDGTRLSIL.